This TCR beta chain was captured by sequencing in a study of blood T cell repertoires in COVID-19. Study-wide background: Samples of COVID-19 (acute and convalescent) were obtained from the United States, Italy and Spain. T cells, B-cell-depleted T cells, or PBMCs provided the cDNA or gDNA that served as material.

In the original workflow: The assay estimated nucleated cells by amplifying reference gene primers. Here immunoSEQ multiplex PCR was the method, and the copy in TCRdb shows in-frame clones only, minus some. V and J calls and clone size are given by that table; D and trimming were obtained from the DNA. The sample lists some 270,000 clones; about nine tenths were seen once. V lost 3 bases, J lost 0 bases, and 7 bases stayed unmatched. Germline CDR1 is SGDLS and CDR2 is YYNGEE. The CDR3 consists of 17 residues. This receptor was identified in a woman between 55 and 75 years old who had recovered from COVID-19. What was sequenced was peripheral blood. The chain joins TRBV9 to TRBJ2-7, with 12 bases aligning to TRBD2. This CDR3 reads CASSGGGTSGLSYEQYF. The CDR3 nucleotides read TGTGCCAGCAGCGGGGGAGGGACTAGCGGGCTCTCCTACGAGCAGTACTTC.